Listed below are T cell receptor beta chains from one sample, sequenced in a study of cytomegalovirus exposure and HLA in healthy donors. TCRdb keeps only in-frame clones here, not all; method: immunoSEQ multiplex PCR. The sample yields 75,000 to 95,000 clones, approximately 70% seen once. Sequencing input: PBMCs. The receptors originated from a man aged 45-65 years in good health and CMV-seronegative. Each CDR3 is given with its conserved first and last residue. The D gene is left open where the match is weak. Only some rows state a clone size, as once, few, many or a class for expanded clones.

TRBV5-1,.,TRBJ2-7,12,.,CASSSPSYEQYF,TGCGCCAGCAGCTCCCCCAGTTACGAGCAGTACTTC
TRBV6-1,TRBD1,TRBJ2-5,14,.,CASSDQGVFETQYF,TGTGCCAGCAGTGACCAGGGGGTGTTTGAGACCCAGTACTTC
TRBV12-5,.,TRBJ2-5,15,.,CASGLVRTERETQYF,TGTGCTAGTGGTTTGGTCCGAACAGAGCGGGAGACCCAGTACTTC
TRBV4-3,.,TRBJ2-7,14,.,CASSRDWSSYEQYF,TGCGCCAGCAGCCGGGACTGGAGCTCCTACGAGCAGTACTTC
TRBV19,TRBD1,TRBJ2-5,15,.,CASSRSTGGDETQYF,TGTGCCAGTAGCCGATCTACAGGGGGAGATGAGACCCAGTACTTC
TRBV30,.,TRBJ1-6,14,few,CAWREADWHSPLHF,TGTGCCTGGAGGGAGGCTGATTGGCATTCACCCCTCCACTTT
TRBV7-2,TRBD2,TRBJ2-2,16,.,CASSQNAGGYTGELFF,TGTGCCAGCAGCCAGAACGCGGGAGGGTACACCGGGGAGCTGTTTTTT
TRBV6-1,TRBD1,TRBJ1-1,13,.,CASSEGQLAEAFF,TGTGCCAGCAGTGAGGGACAGCTGGCTGAAGCTTTCTTT
TRBV7-9,TRBD1,TRBJ1-1,19,.,CASSRQKQLTDRGRTEAFF,TGTGCCAGCAGCCGACAGAAGCAATTAACGGACAGGGGGAGGACTGAAGCTTTCTTT
TRBV25-1,TRBD1,TRBJ1-5,16,.,CASSGHLRGLNQPQHF,TGTGCCAGCAGTGGCCACCTCAGGGGGTTGAATCAGCCCCAGCATTTT
TRBV9,TRBD2,TRBJ2-1,14,.,CASNRQRGDNEQFF,TGTGCCAGCAATCGTCAGCGGGGGGACAATGAGCAGTTCTTC
TRBV7-7,.,TRBJ2-5,14,.,CASTRLGARETQYF,TGTGCTAGCACGCGTTTGGGGGCTAGAGAGACCCAGTACTTC
TRBV18,.,TRBJ1-4,14,.,CASSPWQGGEKLFF,TGTGCCAGCTCCCCGTGGCAGGGCGGTGAAAAACTGTTTTTT
TRBV29-1,.,TRBJ1-1,14,.,CSVQIPGHGTEAFF,TGCAGCGTCCAAATCCCGGGACACGGGACTGAAGCTTTCTTT
TRBV4-3,.,TRBJ2-3,14,.,CASSPRGFTDTQYF,TGCGCCAGCAGCCCCAGAGGTTTCACAGATACGCAGTATTTT
TRBV2,TRBD2,TRBJ2-2,12,.,CASRVAGGELFF,TGTGCCAGCAGAGTAGCGGGCGGGGAGCTGTTTTTT
TRBV28,.,TRBJ1-6,14,.,CASSLREYNSPLHF,TGTGCCAGCAGTTTAAGAGAGTATAATTCACCCCTCCACTTT
TRBV5-1,.,TRBJ1-1,14,few,CASSYRALNTEAFF,TGCGCCAGCAGCTACAGGGCCCTGAACACTGAAGCTTTCTTT
TRBV15,.,TRBJ1-5,15,few,CATSRDSRGNQPQHF,TGTGCCACCAGCAGAGATTCCAGGGGCAATCAGCCCCAGCATTTT
TRBV28,TRBD2,TRBJ2-5,14,.,CASSLRGGAETQYF,TGTGCCAGCAGTTTAAGGGGAGGGGCGGAGACCCAGTACTTC
TRBV11-2,.,TRBJ2-1,13,.,CASSLAVRPEQFF,TGTGCCAGCAGCTTAGCCGTGAGGCCTGAGCAGTTCTTC
TRBV5-8,.,TRBJ2-3,16,once,CASSPQGGFITDTQYF,TGTGCCAGCAGCCCCCAGGGTGGCTTCATCACAGATACGCAGTATTTT
TRBV6-5,.,TRBJ2-7,15,.,CASSRAQLPSYEQYF,TGTGCCAGCAGCCGTGCACAATTACCCTCCTACGAGCAGTACTTC
TRBV6-5,.,TRBJ1-1,13,.,CASSYGRWAEAFF,TGTGCCAGCAGTTACGGGCGATGGGCTGAAGCTTTCTTT
TRBV5-4,.,TRBJ1-6,17,.,CASSPGTSNPEGSPLHF,TGTGCCAGCAGCCCCGGGACATCCAATCCCGAAGGATCACCCCTCCACTTT
TRBV5-4,.,TRBJ1-2,14,.,CASSTRTANYGYTF,TGTGCCAGCAGCACCAGGACAGCTAACTATGGCTACACCTTC
TRBV10-3,.,TRBJ2-1,13,.,CAISESISTEQFF,TGTGCCATCAGTGAGTCGATCAGTACTGAGCAGTTCTTC
TRBV6-5,.,TRBJ2-5,12,.,CASRGRAETQYF,TGTGCCAGCAGGGGCAGGGCCGAGACCCAGTACTTC
TRBV2,.,TRBJ1-1,13,once,CASSLGAGTEAFF,TGTGCCAGCAGTTTGGGGGCGGGTACTGAAGCTTTCTTT
TRBV19,.,TRBJ2-7,14,.,CASSPAGSQYEQYF,TGTGCCAGTTCTCCTGCGGGGTCACAGTACGAGCAGTACTTC
TRBV30,.,TRBJ2-5,16,.,CAWSVTRVGFGETQYF,TGTGCCTGGAGTGTAACCAGGGTTGGGTTTGGAGAGACCCAGTACTTC
TRBV18,TRBD1,TRBJ2-5,12,.,CASSVDRETQYF,TGTGCCAGCTCGGTGGACAGGGAGACCCAGTACTTC
TRBV2,.,TRBJ1-5,13,.,CASSEGVNQPQHF,TGTGCCAGCAGCGAGGGAGTGAATCAGCCCCAGCATTTT
TRBV2,.,TRBJ2-3,16,.,CASSEFFGQSTDTQYF,TGTGCCAGCAGTGAATTTTTCGGACAGAGCACAGATACGCAGTATTTT
TRBV5-1,TRBD2,TRBJ2-6,16,once,CASTFGGGAGANVLTF,TGCGCCAGCACCTTTGGCGGGGGGGCTGGGGCCAACGTCCTGACTTTC
TRBV30,TRBD2,TRBJ2-1,16,.,CASRMYGREVYNEQFF,TGTGCCTCTCGGATGTATGGGCGGGAGGTATACAATGAGCAGTTCTTC
TRBV6-1,.,TRBJ2-5,15,once,CASSEVPYREETQYF,TGTGCCAGCAGTGAAGTTCCCTACAGAGAAGAGACCCAGTACTTC
TRBV23-1,.,TRBJ2-3,15,.,CASSHGQGHTDTQYF,TGCGCCAGCAGTCATGGGCAGGGCCACACAGATACGCAGTATTTT
TRBV18,.,TRBJ2-2,14,once,CASSPTRNTGELFF,TGTGCCAGCTCACCTACTAGGAACACCGGGGAGCTGTTTTTT
TRBV7-3,.,TRBJ2-6,16,.,CASSLRGSSGANVLTF,TGTGCCAGCAGCTTACGGGGGAGCTCTGGGGCCAACGTCCTGACTTTC
TRBV7-9,TRBD2,TRBJ2-3,19,.,CASSSTSGRQGTHTDTQYF,TGTGCCAGCAGTTCGACTAGCGGCAGGCAGGGCACACACACAGATACGCAGTATTTT
TRBV7-2,.,TRBJ2-1,15,few,CASSSTLERNNEQFF,TGTGCCAGCAGCTCAACGCTGGAGCGGAACAATGAGCAGTTCTTC
TRBV10-3,TRBD1,TRBJ1-1,14,.,CAIRPTGGTSEAFF,TGTGCCATCAGACCGACAGGGGGTACTTCTGAAGCTTTCTTT
TRBV7-6,.,TRBJ1-4,16,.,CASSLVRARENEKLFF,.
TRBV7-2,.,TRBJ1-1,15,.,CTSSPDLGRDTEAFF,TGTACCAGCAGCCCCGATTTGGGCCGCGACACTGAAGCTTTCTTT
TRBV2,.,TRBJ1-1,15,.,CASSPGFSKHTEAFF,TGTGCCAGCAGTCCAGGGTTTAGTAAGCACACTGAAGCTTTCTTT
TRBV7-3,TRBD2,TRBJ2-3,15,.,CASSWAGTSGDTQYF,TGTGCCAGCAGTTGGGCGGGGACTAGCGGTGATACGCAGTATTTT
TRBV4-2,TRBD2,TRBJ2-1,16,few,CASSQDGTSAYNEQFF,TGTGCCAGCAGCCAAGATGGGACTAGCGCCTACAATGAGCAGTTCTTC
TRBV5-5,.,TRBJ1-1,15,few,CASSPRAGPNTEAFF,TGTGCCAGCAGCCCCAGGGCAGGGCCGAACACTGAAGCTTTCTTT
TRBV21-1,.,TRBJ1-1,16,few,CAISGGVHQVNTEAFF,TGTGCCATCTCGGGGGGAGTCCACCAGGTGAACACTGAAGCTTTCTTT
TRBV4-2,.,TRBJ2-2,15,.,CASSQADRNTGELFF,TGTGCCAGCAGCCAAGCGGACAGGAACACCGGGGAGCTGTTTTTT
TRBV4-1,TRBD2,TRBJ2-5,16,.,CASSRTSGGTQETQYF,TGCGCCAGCAGCAGGACCTCGGGGGGAACGCAAGAGACCCAGTACTTC
TRBV9,TRBD1,TRBJ1-4,15,.,CASSNAGQGGEKLFF,TGTGCCAGCAGCAACGCAGGACAGGGAGGAGAAAAACTGTTTTTT
TRBV9,.,TRBJ2-5,15,.,CASSVGPLLEETQYF,TGTGCCAGCAGCGTAGGCCCTCTACTTGAAGAGACCCAGTACTTC